Shown below are 24 T cell receptor beta chains from a single sample sequenced in a study of Graves' ophthalmopathy and Graves' hyperthyroidism. The authors amplified TCR beta CDR3 regions from RNA transcripts. Amplification began with first-round RT-PCR using HTBI primers, then second-round multiplex PCR was performed. TCRdb ran MiXCR on the multiplex PCR reads and lists one entry per CDR3 protein. The sample has almost 750,000 distinct CDR3 sequences; around 40% are singletons. Sequenced sample: peripheral blood. Source of these receptors: an adult man with Graves' ophthalmopathy.

This clonotype was counted ten times or more. This chain uses TRBV7-9 with TRBJ1-2; 7 nucleotides agree with TRBD1. Germline values: CDR1 SEHNR, CDR2 FQNEAQ (reference sequence). This CDR3 is built from 15 residues. V trimming: 5 bases; J trimming: 4 bases; junction bases outside the gene matches: 10. The CDR3 protein is CASSLTGSRSYGYTF. The CDR3 DNA follows: TGTGCCAGCAGCCTGACAGGGTCCAGGAGCTATGGCTACACCTTC.

This sequence joins TRBV9 and TRBJ2-5, with 9 bases aligning to TRBD2. In germline, CDR1 is SGDLS, CDR2 YYNGEE. This CDR3 contains 14 residues. Losses at the gene ends were 3 bases for V and 5 bases for J; bases not matched to a gene: 5. CDR3 coding DNA: TGTGCCAGCAGCGGCGGGGGGGCGGGTGAGACCCAGTACTTC. Amino acid sequence: CASSGGGAGETQYF.

In its sample, this clonotype was seen many times. The chain employs TRBV24-1 and TRBJ1-5, with TRBD1 as a possible D gene (5 bases). Per germline, CDR1 KGHDR and CDR2 SFDVKD. Between the trimmed V and J ends, which lost 11 bases and 4 bases, there was a span of 14 bases. The CDR3 sequence is 13 residues long. The CDR3, as DNA: TGTGCCAGTCGACAGCTGGGGAATCAGCCCCAGCATTTT. Translated: CASRQLGNQPQHF.

This clonotype was counted many times. The rearrangement links TRBV11-2 to TRBJ1-2, with no clear D. In germline, CDR1 is SGHAT, CDR2 FQNNGV. The CDR3 length is 12 residues. V dropped 0 bases and J dropped 13 bases, with 12 bases sitting between them. The CDR3 is CASSLEAEARTF. CDR3 sequence (DNA): TGTGCCAGCAGCTTAGAGGCCGAGGCTCGCACCTTC.

At least ten counts were recorded for this clonotype. The chain carries TRBV20-1 and TRBJ1-4; D gene unclear. The V end lost 4 bases, the J end lost 8 bases, and 8 bases lay between the germline ends. Germline-derived CDR1 and CDR2 are DFQATT and SNEGSKA (reference sequence). CDR3 length: 11 residues. CDR3 sequence reads: CSATTEEKLFF. CDR3 nucleotides: TGCAGTGCTACCACTGAAGAAAAACTGTTTTTT.

The chain recombines TRBV10-3 with TRBJ2-6, with D perhaps given as TRBD1 or TRBD2 (5 bases each). CDR1 and CDR2 from the germline V gene are ENHRY and SYGVKD. V lost 6 bases and J lost 0, with 18 bases in between. This CDR3 comprises 18 residues. The CDR3 coding sequence is TGTGCCATCAGGGATTGGGACCGAGGACCCTCTGGGGCCAACGTCCTGACTTTC. Protein sequence: CAIRDWDRGPSGANVLTF.

The chain has TRBV20-1 and TRBJ1-1; a possible D gene is TRBD1 (5 bases). This CDR3 is 13 amino acids long. Germline V gene lookup returns CDR1 DFQATT and CDR2 SNEGSKA (reference sequence). With 0 bases removed from V and 10 bases from J, the gap between germline ends came to 15 bases. The CDR3 reads CSARDRVGGTAFF. Here the CDR3 DNA reads TGCAGTGCTAGAGATCGAGTCGGGGGGACAGCTTTCTTT.

There are many counts of this clonotype. The rearrangement joins TRBV10-3 to TRBJ2-7; D gene uncertain. Trimming removed 8 bases at V and 5 bases at J, with 13 bases between. Germline CDR1 reads ENHRY; CDR2 reads SYGVKD. This CDR3 has 12 residues. CDR3 amino acids: CAIRASTDEQYF. CDR3 in DNA: TGTGCCATCCGGGCTAGTACCGACGAGCAGTACTTC.

This clonotype was counted at least ten times. The gene calls are TRBV7-9 and TRBJ1-2; TRBD1 agrees at 9 bases. Per the germline V gene, CDR1 is SEHNR and CDR2 is FQNEAQ (reference sequence). Trimming at V came to 5 bases and at J to 3 bases, leaving 4 bases not matched to a gene. The CDR3 totals 14 residues. The CDR3 sequence is CASSTQGADYGYTF. The CDR3 DNA reads TGTGCCAGCAGCACACAGGGGGCGGACTATGGCTACACCTTC.

About this clonotype itself: One base away lies a much larger clone, so this may be a sequencing read error. Without the conserved terminal phenylalanine or tryptophan, this CDR3 likely stems from a read error. The J gene is TRBJ1-1, the V gene TRBV7-9; D not resolved. This CDR3 is 13 amino acids long. The germline gives CDR1 SEHNR, CDR2 FQNEAQ (reference sequence). With 5 bases removed from V and 3 bases from J, the gap between germline ends came to 10 bases. The chain's CDR3 is CASSEDVDTEAFL. The DNA of the CDR3 is TGTGCCAGCAGCGAGGACGTTGACACTGAAGCTTTCCTT.

The rearrangement joins TRBV7-3 to TRBJ2-5; 7 nucleotides line up with TRBD1. The J call is uncertain, as TRBJ2-1 better fits the DNA end. The CDR3 extends over 15 amino acids. The germline V gene has CDR1 SGHTA and CDR2 FQGTGA. Written as DNA, the CDR3 is TGTGCCAGCAGCCATCGGACAGGTCGGAACGATGAGCAGTTCTTC. Amino acid sequence: CASSHRTGRNDEQFF.

This clonotype was found a few times. The rearrangement links TRBV11-3 to TRBJ1-2; D remains ambiguous. The V and J ends lost 5 bases and 4 bases respectively, with 17 bases between them. This CDR3 has 15 residues. The germline gives CDR1 SGHNT, CDR2 YENEEA. The chain's CDR3 is CASSHPEKGSYGYTF. CDR3 sequence (DNA): TGTGCCAGCAGCCACCCAGAAAAGGGCAGCTATGGCTACACCTTC.

The V gene is TRBV24-1, the J gene TRBJ2-5; D may be TRBD1 (5 bases). The CDR3 is 15 amino acids. Trimming removed 12 bases from V and 4 bases from J, with 23 bases in between. CDR1 is KGHDR, CDR2 SFDVKD, per germline. The CDR3 bases are TGTGCCTGGAGTGGGTTTATGGGGCTGGGAGAGACCCAGTACTTC. It codes for CAWSGFMGLGETQYF.

This clonotype was seen many times. This chain connects TRBV5-1 to TRBJ1-2, with 7 bases matching TRBD1. V gave up 2 bases and J gave up 8 bases; unmatched junction bases: 6. The germline CDR1 and CDR2 sequences are SGHRS and YFSETQ. CDR3 length equals 13 residues. CDR3 amino acids: CASSFRDRRGYTF. CDR3 nucleotides: TGCGCCAGCAGCTTCCGGGACAGAAGGGGCTACACCTTC.

This clonotype was counted a few times. The rearrangement links TRBV11-2 to TRBJ1-1; 9 positions agree with TRBD1. CDR1 and CDR2 (germline): SGHAT, FQNNGV. The CDR3 spans 15 residues. The J segment lost 4 bases and the V segment lost 5 bases, leaving 8 bases of the junction unmatched. In nucleotides, the CDR3 is TGTGCCAGCAGCGCTGATACAGGGGGCGGCACTGAAGCTTTCTTT. This gives the protein CASSADTGGGTEAFF.

This clonotype has a handful of counts. V usage is TRBV5-1 and J usage is TRBJ1-5, with a tentative D call TRBD1 (6 bases). The CDR3 spans 17 residues. Germline values: CDR1 SGHRS, CDR2 YFSETQ. Trimming shortened V by 0 bases and J by 7 bases, and 20 bases separated the two germline ends. The CDR3 loop reads CASSLGYWDTDTQPQHF. The CDR3 nucleotides read TGCGCCAGCAGCTTGGGCTATTGGGACACGGACACCCAGCCCCAGCATTTT.

This chain uses TRBV20-1 with TRBJ2-3, with 8 nucleotides matching TRBD2. The J segment lost 3 bases and the V segment lost 6 bases, leaving 14 bases of the junction unmatched. This CDR3 spans 16 amino acids. From germline, CDR1 is DFQATT and CDR2 SNEGSKA (reference sequence). CDR3 coding DNA: TGCAGTGCAGACCCCGAGCGGGAGAGGGGGACAGATACGCAGTATTTT. It yields the protein CSADPERERGTDTQYF.

This clonotype came up many times. The gene calls are TRBV20-1 and TRBJ2-5, with D perhaps TRBD1 (6 bases). The CDR3 covers 11 residues. V lost 6 bases to trimming and J lost 3 bases, with 8 bases between them. The germline V gene has CDR1 DFQATT and CDR2 SNEGSKA (reference sequence). In DNA, the CDR3 is TGCAGTGCAGCAGGGGAAGAGACCCAGTACTTC. Its protein is CSAAGEETQYF.

The chain couples TRBV25-1 to TRBJ1-2; a weak D match, TRBD1 (6 bases). From germline, CDR1 is MGHDK and CDR2 SYGVNS. Trimming shortened V by 8 bases and J by 3 bases, and 16 bases separated the two germline ends. The CDR3 sequence is 14 residues long. The CDR3 sequence is CASRTPQGYYGYTF. The CDR3 DNA follows: TGTGCCAGCCGAACCCCCCAGGGGTACTATGGCTACACCTTC.

This clonotype was counted between two and nine times. This rearrangement joins TRBV6-5 to TRBJ1-5, with D possibly being TRBD1 (5 bases). CDR1 is MNHEY, CDR2 SVGAGI, per germline. V lost 6 bases and J 4 bases, leaving 16 bases between the germline ends. This CDR3 region has 15 residues. This CDR3 is CASSLGPLGNQPQHF. The CDR3 DNA is TGTGCCAGCAGCCTGGGACCGTTAGGAAATCAGCCCCAGCATTTT.

The chain has TRBV7-9 and TRBJ2-5; TRBD1 might be the D (6 bases). Germline V CDR1 and CDR2: SEHNR, FQNEAQ (reference sequence). There are 16 residues in the CDR3. With 4 bases removed from V and 4 bases from J, the gap between germline ends came to 19 bases. Written as DNA, the CDR3 is TGTGCCAGCAGCTCGGGAAGCACAGGGATCAGAGAGACCCAGTACTTC. Its protein product is CASSSGSTGIRETQYF.

There are many counts of this clonotype. CDR3 loop: CAVSSGTQNEQYF. The CDR3 DNA is TGTGCCGTATCTTCCGGGACACAGAACGAGCAGTACTTC. The chain recombines TRBV19 with TRBJ2-7; a possible D gene is TRBD1 (6 bases). CDR1 is LNHDA and CDR2 is SQIVND in the germline V gene (reference sequence). The CDR3 extends over 13 amino acids. V was cut by 11 bases and J by 5 bases, with 19 bases left in between.

This clonotype was seen many times. This chain connects TRBV19 to TRBJ2-2, with TRBD1 matching 10 bases. Germline V gene sequence: CDR1 LNHDA, CDR2 SQIVND (reference sequence). V gave up 7 bases and J gave up 8 bases; unmatched junction bases: 7. The CDR3 consists of 14 residues. CDR3 DNA sequence: TGTGCCAGTAACCCCGGGACAGGGGTTGGGGAGCTGTTTTTT. This sequence encodes CASNPGTGVGELFF.

This clonotype showed up just once. J is TRBJ2-2 and V is TRBV29-1; TRBD1 matches 7 bases. The length of the CDR3 is 13 residues. The trim removed 8 bases at V and 1 base at J, leaving 4 bases unmatched. CDR1 and CDR2 (germline): SQVTM, ANQGSEA. In nucleotides, the CDR3 is TGCAGCCGCGACAGGGTGAACACCGGGGAGCTGTTTTTT. Translating it yields CSRDRVNTGELFF.